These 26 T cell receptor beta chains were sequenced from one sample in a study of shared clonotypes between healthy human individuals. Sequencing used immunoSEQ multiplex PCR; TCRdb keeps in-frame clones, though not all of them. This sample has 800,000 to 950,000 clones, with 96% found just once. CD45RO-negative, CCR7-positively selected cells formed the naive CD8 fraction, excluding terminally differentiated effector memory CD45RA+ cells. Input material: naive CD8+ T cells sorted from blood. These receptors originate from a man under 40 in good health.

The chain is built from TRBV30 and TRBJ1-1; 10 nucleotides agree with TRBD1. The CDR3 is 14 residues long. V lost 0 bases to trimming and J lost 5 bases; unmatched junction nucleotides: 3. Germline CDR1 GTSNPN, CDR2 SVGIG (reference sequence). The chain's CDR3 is CAWSVGTGATEAFF. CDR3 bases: TGTGCCTGGAGTGTCGGGACAGGGGCAACTGAAGCTTTCTTT.

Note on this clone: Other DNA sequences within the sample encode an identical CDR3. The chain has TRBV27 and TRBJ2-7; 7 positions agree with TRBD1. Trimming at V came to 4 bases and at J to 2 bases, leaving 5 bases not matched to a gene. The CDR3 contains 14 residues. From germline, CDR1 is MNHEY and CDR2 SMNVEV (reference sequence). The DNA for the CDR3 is TGTGCCAGCAGTTCCTACAGGGGAACCTACGAGCAGTACTTC. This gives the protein CASSSYRGTYEQYF.

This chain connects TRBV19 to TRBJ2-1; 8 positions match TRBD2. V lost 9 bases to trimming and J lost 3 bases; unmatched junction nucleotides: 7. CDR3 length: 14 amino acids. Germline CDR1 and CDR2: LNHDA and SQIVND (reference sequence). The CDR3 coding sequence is TGTGCCAGGAAAGCGGGAGCGTTCTACAATGAGCAGTTCTTC. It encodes CARKAGAFYNEQFF.

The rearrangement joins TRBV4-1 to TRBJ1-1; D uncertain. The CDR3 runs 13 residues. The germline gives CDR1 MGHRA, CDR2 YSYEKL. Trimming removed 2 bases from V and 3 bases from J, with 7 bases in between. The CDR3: CASSQWRYTEAFF. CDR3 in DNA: TGCGCCAGCAGCCAATGGAGGTACACTGAAGCTTTCTTT.

CDR3: CASSAAGSYEQYF. The CDR3 DNA is TGTGCCAGCAGCGCGGCGGGCTCCTACGAGCAGTACTTC. The rearrangement uses TRBV2 and TRBJ2-7; D possibly corresponds to TRBD2 (5 bases). Trimming removed 6 bases from V and 0 bases from J, with 9 bases in between. The CDR3 is 13 amino acids. In germline, CDR1 is SNHLY, CDR2 FYNNEI. The full variable domain, in which reference TRBV2 and TRBJ2-7 provide the parts outside the CDR3, is EPEVTQTPSHQVTQMGQEVILRCVPISNHLYFYWYRQILGQKVEFLVSFYNNEISEKSEIFDDQFSVERPDGSNFTLKIRSTKLEDSAMYFCASSAAGSYEQYFGPGTRLTVT.

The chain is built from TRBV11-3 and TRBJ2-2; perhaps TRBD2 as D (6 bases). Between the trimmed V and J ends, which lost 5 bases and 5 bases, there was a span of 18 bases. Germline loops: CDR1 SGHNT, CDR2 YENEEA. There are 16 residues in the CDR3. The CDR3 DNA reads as TGTGCCAGCAGCCCCTACTCGACGGGAGAAACCGGGGAGCTGTTTTTT. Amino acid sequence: CASSPYSTGETGELFF.

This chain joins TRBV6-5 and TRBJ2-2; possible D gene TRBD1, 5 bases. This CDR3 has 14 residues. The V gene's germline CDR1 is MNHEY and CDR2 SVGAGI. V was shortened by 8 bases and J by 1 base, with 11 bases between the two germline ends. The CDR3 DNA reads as TGTGCCAGCGGTCGGCAGGGGAACACCGGGGAGCTGTTTTTT. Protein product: CASGRQGNTGELFF.

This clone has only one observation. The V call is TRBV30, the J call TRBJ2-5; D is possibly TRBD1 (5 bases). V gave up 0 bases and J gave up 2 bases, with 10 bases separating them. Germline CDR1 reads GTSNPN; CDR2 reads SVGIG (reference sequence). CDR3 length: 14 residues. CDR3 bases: TGTGCCTGGAGTGTACCGTCAGGGCAAGAGACCCAGTACTTC. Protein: CAWSVPSGQETQYF.

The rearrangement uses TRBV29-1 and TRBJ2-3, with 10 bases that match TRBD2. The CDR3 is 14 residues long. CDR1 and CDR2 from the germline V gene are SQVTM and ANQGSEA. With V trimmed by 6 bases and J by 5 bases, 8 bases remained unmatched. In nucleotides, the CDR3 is TGCAGCGTAGGCGGGGGGACTAGCGAAGATACGCAGTATTTT. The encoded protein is CSVGGGTSEDTQYF.

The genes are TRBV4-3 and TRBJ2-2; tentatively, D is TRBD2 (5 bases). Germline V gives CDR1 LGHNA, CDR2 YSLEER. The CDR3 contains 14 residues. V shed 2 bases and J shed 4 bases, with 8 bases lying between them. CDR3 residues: CASSQTTSTGELFF. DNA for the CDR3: TGCGCCAGCAGCCAAACTACTAGCACCGGGGAGCTGTTTTTT.

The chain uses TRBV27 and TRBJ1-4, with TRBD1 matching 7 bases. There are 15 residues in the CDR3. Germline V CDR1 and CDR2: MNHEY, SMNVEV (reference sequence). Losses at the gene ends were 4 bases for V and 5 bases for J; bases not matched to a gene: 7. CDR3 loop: CASSSRDRANEKLFF. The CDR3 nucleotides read TGTGCCAGCAGTTCAAGAGACAGGGCGAATGAAAAACTGTTTTTT.

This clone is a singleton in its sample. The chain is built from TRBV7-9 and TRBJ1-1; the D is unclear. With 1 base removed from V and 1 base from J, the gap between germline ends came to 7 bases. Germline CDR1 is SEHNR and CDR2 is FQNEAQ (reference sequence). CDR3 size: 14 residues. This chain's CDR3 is CASSLGLPNTEAFF. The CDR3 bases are TGTGCCAGCAGCTTAGGGTTGCCGAACACTGAAGCTTTCTTT.

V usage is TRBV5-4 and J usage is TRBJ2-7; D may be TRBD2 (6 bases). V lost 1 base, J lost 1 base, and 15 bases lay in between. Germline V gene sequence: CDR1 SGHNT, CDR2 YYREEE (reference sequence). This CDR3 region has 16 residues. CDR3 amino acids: CASSLLGTSLSYEQYF. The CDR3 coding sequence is TGTGCCAGCAGCTTGTTGGGAACTAGCCTATCCTACGAGCAGTACTTC.

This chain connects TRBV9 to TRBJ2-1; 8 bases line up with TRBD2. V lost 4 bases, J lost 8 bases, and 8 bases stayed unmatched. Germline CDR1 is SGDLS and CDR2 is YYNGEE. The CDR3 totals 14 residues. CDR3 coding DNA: TGTGCCAGCAGCCCTCGGACTAGCTTCGATGAGCAGTTCTTC. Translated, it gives CASSPRTSFDEQFF.

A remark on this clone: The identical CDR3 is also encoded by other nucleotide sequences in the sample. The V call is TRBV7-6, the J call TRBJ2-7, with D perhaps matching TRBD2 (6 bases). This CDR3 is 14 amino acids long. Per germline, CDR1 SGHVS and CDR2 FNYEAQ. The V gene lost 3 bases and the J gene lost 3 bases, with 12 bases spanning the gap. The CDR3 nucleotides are TGTGCCAGCAGCTTCGGAACTAGCAGCTACGAGCAGTACTTC. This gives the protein CASSFGTSSYEQYF.

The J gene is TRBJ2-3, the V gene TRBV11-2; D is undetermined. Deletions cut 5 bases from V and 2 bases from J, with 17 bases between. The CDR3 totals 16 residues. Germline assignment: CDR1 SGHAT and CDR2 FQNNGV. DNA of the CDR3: TGTGCCAGCAGCCCAAGGACCACAAAACCCACAGATACGCAGTATTTT. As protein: CASSPRTTKPTDTQYF. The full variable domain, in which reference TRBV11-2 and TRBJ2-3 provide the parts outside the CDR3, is EAGVAQSPRYKIIEKRQSVAFWCNPISGHATLYWYQQILGQGPKLLIQFQNNGVVDDSQLPKDRFSAERLKGVDSTLKIQPAKLEDSAVYLCASSPRTTKPTDTQYFGPGTRLTVL.

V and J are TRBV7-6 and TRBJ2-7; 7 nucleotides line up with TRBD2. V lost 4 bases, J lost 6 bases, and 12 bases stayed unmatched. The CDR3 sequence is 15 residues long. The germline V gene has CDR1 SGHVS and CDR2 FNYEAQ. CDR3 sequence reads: CASSSPGGRASEQYF. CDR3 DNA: TGTGCCAGCAGCTCCCCGGGAGGCAGGGCCTCCGAGCAGTACTTC.

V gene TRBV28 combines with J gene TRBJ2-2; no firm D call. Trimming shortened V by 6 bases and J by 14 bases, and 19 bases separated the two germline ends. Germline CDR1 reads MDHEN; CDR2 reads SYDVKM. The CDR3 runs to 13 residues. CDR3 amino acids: CASSPVFPGVLFF. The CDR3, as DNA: TGTGCCAGCAGCCCCGTTTTCCCTGGAGTCCTGTTTTTT.

As DNA, the CDR3 is TGTGCCAGCTCCGCGGTACAGAGGATTGGCAATCAGCCCCAGCATTTT. Translated, it gives CASSAVQRIGNQPQHF. This chain connects TRBV18 to TRBJ1-5; D call uncertain. Trimming stripped 6 bases from V and 2 bases from J, with 17 bases between. The germline CDR1 and CDR2 sequences are KGHSH and LQKENI. This CDR3 spans 16 amino acids.

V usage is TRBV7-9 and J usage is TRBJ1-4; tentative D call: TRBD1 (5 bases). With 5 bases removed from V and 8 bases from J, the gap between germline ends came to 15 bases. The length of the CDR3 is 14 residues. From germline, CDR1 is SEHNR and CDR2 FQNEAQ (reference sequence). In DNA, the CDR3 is TGTGCCAGCAGCGCAGGGAACGCGCGAGAAAAACTGTTTTTT. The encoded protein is CASSAGNAREKLFF.

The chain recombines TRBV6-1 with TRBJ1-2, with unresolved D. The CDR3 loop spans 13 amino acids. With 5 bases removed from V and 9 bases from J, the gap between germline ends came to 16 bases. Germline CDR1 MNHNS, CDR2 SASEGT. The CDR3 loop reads CASSSNKGWSYTF. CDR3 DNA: TGTGCCAGCAGTTCCAACAAGGGCTGGAGCTACACCTTC.

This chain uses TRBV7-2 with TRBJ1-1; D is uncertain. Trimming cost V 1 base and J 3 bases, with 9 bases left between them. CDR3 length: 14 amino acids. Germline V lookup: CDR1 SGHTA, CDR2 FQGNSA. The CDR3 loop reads CASSLEGGYTEAFF. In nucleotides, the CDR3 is TGTGCCAGCAGCTTAGAAGGCGGCTACACTGAAGCTTTCTTT. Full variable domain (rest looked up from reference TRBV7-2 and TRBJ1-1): GAGVSQSPSNKVTEKGKDVELRCDPISGHTALYWYRQSLGQGLEFLIYFQGNSAPDKSGLPSDRFSAERTGGSVSTLTIQRTQQEDSAVYLCASSLEGGYTEAFFGQGTRLTVV.

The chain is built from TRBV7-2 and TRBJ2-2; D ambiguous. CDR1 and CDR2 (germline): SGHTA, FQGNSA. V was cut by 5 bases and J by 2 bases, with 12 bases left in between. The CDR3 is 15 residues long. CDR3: CASSVKQTNTGELFF. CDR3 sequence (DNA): TGTGCCAGCAGCGTTAAGCAGACAAACACCGGGGAGCTGTTTTTT.

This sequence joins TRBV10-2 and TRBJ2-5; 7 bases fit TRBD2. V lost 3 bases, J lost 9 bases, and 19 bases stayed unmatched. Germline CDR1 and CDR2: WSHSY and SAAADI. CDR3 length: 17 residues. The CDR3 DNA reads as TGCGCCAGCAGTGATGGTGGGAGGGCCTCCACTGGTACGGCCCAGTACTTC. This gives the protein CASSDGGRASTGTAQYF.

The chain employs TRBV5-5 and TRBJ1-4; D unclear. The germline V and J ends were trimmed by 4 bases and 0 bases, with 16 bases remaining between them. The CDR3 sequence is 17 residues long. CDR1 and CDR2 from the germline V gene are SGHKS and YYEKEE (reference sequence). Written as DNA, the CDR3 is TGTGCCAGCAGCAAAGAACTGACGGTAGCAACTAATGAAAAACTGTTTTTT. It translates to CASSKELTVATNEKLFF.

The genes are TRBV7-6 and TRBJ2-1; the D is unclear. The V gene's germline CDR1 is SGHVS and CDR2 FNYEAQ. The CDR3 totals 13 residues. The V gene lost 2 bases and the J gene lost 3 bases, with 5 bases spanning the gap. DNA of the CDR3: TGTGCCAGCAGCTTATACATCTACAATGAGCAGTTCTTC. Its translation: CASSLYIYNEQFF.